This entry features one T cell receptor beta chain sequence. CDR1 and CDR2 (germline): KGHSH, LQKENI. CDR3 length: 15 amino acids. V was cut by 3 bases and J by 7 bases, with 15 bases left in between. The data stem from a study of blood T cell repertoires in COVID-19. Study-level background: Some COVID-19 samples were acute and others convalescent; all came from the United States, Italy and Spain.

Assay used: immunoSEQ multiplex PCR; TCRdb lists only in-frame clones, some missing. The data show 350,000 to 400,000 clones, with 90% to 95% seen just once and roughly 0.86% held by the top ten. Participants in the exposed group had met a COVID-19 case in the 2 weeks before joining the study. The sample consisted of PBMCs or T cells enriched from blood (not recorded which). The chain carries TRBV18 and TRBJ1-4; tentative D call: TRBD1 (5 bases). The source is a woman aged 40 to 50 who had been exposed to COVID-19. The CDR3 DNA reads TGTGCCAGCTCACCGGATAGCAGGGTCGGTGAAAAACTGTTTTTT. Translated: CASSPDSRVGEKLFF.